These 29 T cell receptor beta chains were sequenced from one sample in a study of Tregs in tolerant kidney transplant recipients. Profiled with immunoSEQ multiplex PCR; TCRdb holds only in-frame clones, not every one. Found here are about 52,000 clones; the top ten clones hold 0.83%. Sequenced material: CD4+ T cells from blood, taken before the transplant. The receptors come from a human donor who received a combined kidney and bone marrow transplant.

In the case of this clone: From the germline J gene comes the end of the CDR3, since the read stops 3 residues before it. This chain joins TRBV7-8 and TRBJ1-5, with D perhaps TRBD1 (5 bases). V lost 2 bases and J 7 bases, leaving 12 bases between the germline ends. The CDR3 is made up of 14 amino acids. The germline V gene encodes CDR1 SGHVS and CDR2 FQNEAQ. CDR3 DNA, as far as it was read: TGTGCCAGCAGCTTACGAGACAAGGGGCAGCCC. Its translation is CASSLRDKGQP. The whole CDR3 is CASSLRDKGQPQHF.

With respect to this clone: The CDR3 end is not reached by the read, which stops 3 residues before it; the germline J gene fills it in. The chain employs TRBV19 and TRBJ2-3; D remains unclear. The V and J ends lost 6 bases and 4 bases respectively, with 17 bases between them. The CDR3 length is 15 residues. Germline V gene lookup returns CDR1 LNHDA and CDR2 SQIVND (reference sequence). The CDR3: CASRRQAFTSDTQYF. The sequenced part of the CDR3 DNA is TGTGCCAGTAGGAGGCAGGCCTTTACCTCAGATACG.

CDR3 sequence: CASSRAGGDNEQFF. CDR3 DNA (partial): TGTGCCAGTAGTCGAGCGGGAGGGGACAATGAG. The chain uses TRBV19 and TRBJ2-1; 10 bases are shared with TRBD2. With the read ending 3 residues before the CDR3 end, the germline J gene is used to fill in that end. V trimming: 5 bases; J trimming: 5 bases; junction bases outside the gene matches: 3. Germline CDR1 LNHDA, CDR2 SQIVND (reference sequence). The CDR3 has 14 amino acids.

In regard to this clone: The read ends 3 residues shy of where the CDR3 ends; the end is completed using the germline J gene. The chain combines TRBV7-2 with TRBJ2-2; D assignment may be TRBD1 or TRBD2 (6 bases each). The V end lost 1 base, the J end lost 8 bases, and 14 bases lay between the germline ends. This CDR3 is built from 15 residues. Per germline, CDR1 SGHTA and CDR2 FQGNSA. CDR3 region: CASSLGGGGPGELFF. The sequenced CDR3 bases are TGTGCCAGCAGCTTAGGCGGAGGGGGTCCGGGGGAG.

Here the CDR3 reads CATQRERSYNEQFF. CDR3 bases read: TGTGCCACGCAGCGGGAGAGGTCCTACAATGAG. The rearrangement uses TRBV10-3 and TRBJ2-1; 8 nucleotides agree with TRBD2. The observed sequence ends 3 residues before the CDR3 terminus, with the missing tail filled in from the germline J gene. CDR1 and CDR2 from the germline V gene are ENHRY and SYGVKD. The CDR3 consists of 14 residues. With 10 bases clipped from V and 1 base from J, the junction kept 6 bases outside the gene matches.

As for this clone: The read ends 3 residues before the CDR3 terminus; that terminus is restored from the germline J gene. This rearrangement joins TRBV5-1 to TRBJ1-4, with 8 bases identical to TRBD1. The V segment lost 1 base and the J segment 3 bases; nucleotides outside the gene matches: 2. CDR3 length: 15 residues. CDR1 and CDR2 (germline): SGHRS, YFSETQ. CDR3 protein: CASSLQGAANEKLFF. The CDR3 DNA, read in part, is TGCGCCAGCAGCTTGCAGGGGGCGGCTAATGAAAAA.

For this clone: The read ends 3 residues before the CDR3 terminus; that terminus is restored from the germline J gene. The rearrangement joins TRBV19 to TRBJ1-3, with a possible D match to TRBD1 (5 bases). V lost 5 bases and J 0 bases, leaving 11 bases between the germline ends. This CDR3 spans 15 amino acids. The germline CDR1 and CDR2 sequences are LNHDA and SQIVND (reference sequence). CDR3 DNA (partial): TGTGCCAGTAGTTGGGGGGGGAGCTCTGGAAACACC. It encodes CASSWGGSSGNT. The CDR3 in full is CASSWGGSSGNTIYF.

Comments on this clone: The read ends 3 residues early relative to the CDR3; the germline J gene fills the gap. This chain uses TRBV18 with TRBJ2-2; D is undetermined. Trimming left V 1 base short and J 0 bases short, with 9 bases between. The CDR3 contains 16 residues. Germline V gene sequence: CDR1 KGHSH, CDR2 LQKENI. This CDR3 is CASSPRVASNTGELFF. The DNA read from the CDR3 is TGTGCCAGCTCACCACGGGTAGCCTCGAACACCGGGGAG.

Worth noting for this clone: The read finishes 3 residues shy of the CDR3 end, and the germline J gene is used to complete it. The chain links TRBV30 to TRBJ1-5; D remains unclear. Germline loops: CDR1 GTSNPN, CDR2 SVGIG (reference sequence). Between the trimmed V and J ends, which lost 4 bases and 4 bases, there was a span of 8 bases. The CDR3 consists of 12 residues. The sequenced part of the CDR3 DNA is TGTGCCTGGACACAGCAAAATCAGCCC. Translated, it gives CAWTQQNQP. The full-length CDR3 reads as CAWTQQNQPQHF.

Of note for this clone: Read data end 3 residues before the CDR3 end; the end is taken from the germline J gene. V usage is TRBV6-2 or TRBV6-3 and J usage is TRBJ1-5, with D unclear. Deletions cut 4 bases from V and 3 bases from J, with 10 bases between. This CDR3 is 14 amino acids long. Germline V gene lookup returns CDR1 MNHEY and CDR2 SVGEGT. The part of the CDR3 DNA that was read is TGTGCCAGCAGTTCGACATTGTCCAATCAGCCC. Amino acid sequence: CASSSTLSNQP. The entire CDR3 reads CASSSTLSNQPQHF.

On this clone itself: Coverage ceases 3 residues before the CDR3 finishes, and the germline J gene fills in the end. The gene calls are TRBV6-2 or TRBV6-3 and TRBJ1-2; D remains ambiguous. CDR1 is MNHEY, CDR2 SVGEGT, per germline. With 5 bases removed from V and 4 bases from J, the gap between germline ends came to 11 bases. The CDR3 sequence is 13 residues long. CDR3 amino acids: CASSKAEVYGYTF. CDR3 DNA, as far as it was read: TGTGCCAGCAGTAAGGCAGAAGTCTATGGC.

In the case of this clone: The CDR3 end lies 3 residues beyond the end of the read and is filled in from the germline J gene. The rearrangement uses TRBV11-3 and TRBJ2-3; no clear D. The CDR3 is 15 amino acids. From germline, CDR1 is SGHNT and CDR2 YENEEA. V lost 0 bases to trimming and J lost 2 bases, with 9 bases between them. This CDR3 is CASSLDPSDTDTQYF. The part of the CDR3 DNA that was read is TGTGCCAGCAGCTTAGACCCGTCAGACACAGATACG.

A remark on this clone: The read finishes 3 residues shy of the CDR3 end, and the germline J gene is used to complete it. The chain uses TRBV6-2 or TRBV6-3 and TRBJ2-5; 8 nucleotides match TRBD2. Germline V gene sequence: CDR1 MNHEY, CDR2 SVGEGT. The CDR3 is 15 amino acids. V lost 6 bases, J lost 4 bases, and 10 bases stayed unmatched. CDR3 loop: CASSLGGREVETQYF. The part of the CDR3 DNA that was read is TGTGCCAGCAGCCTCGGGGGGCGGGAGGTAGAGACC.

Details on this clone: The observed sequence ends 3 residues before the CDR3 terminus, with the missing tail filled in from the germline J gene. This chain joins TRBV20-1 and TRBJ1-4; the D is unclear. V lost 3 bases to trimming and J lost 8 bases, with 7 bases between them. Germline loops: CDR1 DFQATT, CDR2 SNEGSKA (reference sequence). This CDR3 comprises 11 residues. CDR3 region: CSARLREKLFF. The covered CDR3 bases are TGCAGTGCTAGGCTGAGGGAAAAA.

Concerning this clone itself: The read falls 3 residues short of the CDR3 end, and the missing part is taken from the germline J gene. The chain combines TRBV5-1 with TRBJ2-7, with 7 bases fitting TRBD1. Germline CDR1 is SGHRS and CDR2 is YFSETQ. V trimming: 4 bases; J trimming: 0 bases; junction bases outside the gene matches: 10. The CDR3 contains 16 residues. This CDR3 reads CASSLELGQHSYEQYF. The part of the CDR3 DNA that was read is TGCGCCAGCAGCCTGGAATTGGGACAGCACTCCTACGAG.

Details on this clone: The read gets to within 3 residues of the CDR3 end, and the germline J gene fills in the rest. The V gene is TRBV5-1, the J gene TRBJ2-3; tentatively, D is TRBD1 (6 bases). The ends were cut back, 4 bases at V and 1 base at J, with 10 bases in the middle. In germline, CDR1 is SGHRS, CDR2 YFSETQ. The CDR3 consists of 14 residues. The CDR3 loop is CASSARGGTDTQYF. Incomplete CDR3 DNA: TGCGCCAGCAGCGCCAGGGGTGGCACAGATACG.

As concerns this clone: The read ends 3 residues shy of where the CDR3 ends; the end is completed using the germline J gene. The rearrangement uses TRBV19 and TRBJ2-1; TRBD1 agrees at 7 bases. This CDR3 has 13 amino acids. CDR1 is LNHDA and CDR2 is SQIVND in the germline V gene (reference sequence). The junction had 7 bases not matched to a gene; V was cut back by 10 bases and J by 4 bases. CDR3 DNA, as far as it was read: TGTGCCACCTCCGGGACAGCGTACAATGAG. It codes for CATSGTAYNE. In full, the CDR3 reads CATSGTAYNEQFF.

Notes on this clone: The read halts 3 residues ahead of the CDR3 end, with the missing end drawn from the germline J gene. J is TRBJ1-1 and V is TRBV19, with D possibly TRBD1 on 6 matching bases. V dropped 6 bases and J dropped 4 bases, with 15 bases sitting between them. CDR3 length equals 14 residues. CDR1 is LNHDA and CDR2 is SQIVND in the germline V gene (reference sequence). The part of the CDR3 DNA that was read is TGTGCCAGTAGCCATAACAGGGTTATCACTGAA. Its protein product is CASSHNRVITE. The full CDR3 protein is CASSHNRVITEAFF.

Concerning this clone: The observed sequence ends 3 residues before the CDR3 terminus, with the missing tail filled in from the germline J gene. The chain carries TRBV2 and TRBJ2-3; 10 bases map to TRBD2. From germline, CDR1 is SNHLY and CDR2 FYNNEI. This CDR3 comprises 16 residues. V dropped 6 bases and J dropped 2; count of bases not matched to a gene: 8. This CDR3 reads CASSRGLAVYTDTQYF. CDR3 bases read: TGTGCCAGCAGCCGCGGACTAGCGGTGTACACAGATACG.

On this clone: The sequenced fragment ends 3 residues before the CDR3 boundary, so the rest is inferred from the germline J gene. V usage is TRBV20-1 and J usage is TRBJ1-4; D ambiguous. Germline loops: CDR1 DFQATT, CDR2 SNEGSKA (reference sequence). The ends were cut back, 5 bases at V and 4 bases at J, with 14 bases in the middle. The CDR3 length is 14 residues. CDR3 bases read: TGCAGTGCTCTAAGAGTGGAGGGTAATGAAAAA. This sequence encodes CSALRVEGNEK. The full CDR3 is CSALRVEGNEKLFF.

About this clone: The DNA ends 3 residues before the CDR3 does, and the rest of the CDR3 is filled in from the germline J gene. This chain links TRBV2 with TRBJ1-4; D may be TRBD1 (5 bases). Germline V CDR1 and CDR2: SNHLY, FYNNEI. The CDR3 spans 15 residues. Trimming cost V 5 bases and J 10 bases, with 20 bases left between them. CDR3 region: CASSQPPQGLGKLFF. The DNA read from the CDR3 is TGTGCCAGCAGTCAACCGCCTCAGGGTTTAGGAAAA.

In regard to this clone: Read sequence stops 3 residues before the CDR3 end, and the germline J gene provides the missing end. The V gene is TRBV19, the J gene TRBJ2-7; D possibly corresponds to TRBD2 (6 bases). The ends were cut back, 4 bases at V and 4 bases at J, with 14 bases in the middle. In germline, CDR1 is LNHDA, CDR2 SQIVND (reference sequence). This CDR3 comprises 14 residues. The CDR3 region is CASSTPGLTYEQYF. The DNA read from the CDR3 is TGTGCCAGTAGTACGCCGGGACTCACATACGAG.

As concerns this clone: Read coverage stops 3 residues before the CDR3 terminus; the germline J gene supplies the remainder. The genes are TRBV7-2 and TRBJ2-7; 7 bases are a match to TRBD1. Unmatched junction bases numbered 8, after V lost 6 bases and J lost 0 bases. Looked up from germline, CDR1 is SGHTA and CDR2 is FQGNSA. This CDR3 has 15 residues. The sequenced part of the CDR3 DNA is TGTGCCAGCAGGTTCCGACAGGGACCCTCCTACGAG. This translates into CASRFRQGPSYE. The entire CDR3 reads CASRFRQGPSYEQYF. Complete variable domain (other parts from reference TRBV7-2 and TRBJ2-7): GAGVSQSPSNKVTEKGKDVELRCDPISGHTALYWYRQSLGQGLEFLIYFQGNSAPDKSGLPSDRFSAERTGGSVSTLTIQRTQQEDSAVYLCASRFRQGPSYEQYFGPGTRLTVT.

Concerning this clone: The read finishes 3 residues shy of the CDR3 end, and the germline J gene is used to complete it. This chain connects TRBV7-9 to TRBJ2-3; D gene ambiguous. Per the germline V gene, CDR1 is SEHNR and CDR2 is FQNEAQ (reference sequence). CDR3 length: 12 residues. Deletions cut 6 bases from V and 5 bases from J, with 9 bases between. The CDR3 sequence is CASSQVGDTQYF. The DNA read from the CDR3 is TGTGCCAGCAGTCAGGTTGGAGATACG.

To note about this clone: The observed sequence ends 3 residues before the CDR3 terminus, with the missing tail filled in from the germline J gene. The rearrangement joins TRBV11-2 to TRBJ1-4, with D perhaps TRBD1 (6 bases). From germline, CDR1 is SGHAT and CDR2 FQNNGV. V was pared by 0 bases and J by 10 bases, with 9 bases between. CDR3 size: 13 residues. The part of the CDR3 DNA that was read is TGTGCCAGCAGCTTAGATAGGGGGGGAAAA. This encodes CASSLDRGGK. From start to end, the CDR3 is CASSLDRGGKLFF.

As regards this clone: The read comes to an end 3 residues before the CDR3 does, leaving the germline J gene to fill in the end. This chain joins TRBV7-7 and TRBJ2-5; D remains ambiguous. This CDR3 contains 13 residues. V shed 6 bases and J shed 4 bases, with 12 bases lying between them. Per the germline V gene, CDR1 is SSHAT and CDR2 is FNYEAQ (reference sequence). The CDR3 here is CASRPSGSETQYF. The DNA read from the CDR3 is TGTGCCAGCAGGCCCTCGGGTTCAGAGACC.

Comment on this clone: The read ends 3 residues shy of where the CDR3 ends; the end is completed using the germline J gene. The chain recombines TRBV7-7 with TRBJ2-1; the match to TRBD2 covers 8 bases. The germline gives CDR1 SSHAT, CDR2 FNYEAQ (reference sequence). The trim removed 0 bases at V and 5 bases at J, leaving 0 bases unmatched. The CDR3 is 14 amino acids. This CDR3 reads CASSLALADNEQFF. The CDR3 bases that were read are TGTGCCAGCAGCTTAGCACTAGCGGACAATGAG.

Remarks on this clone: The CDR3 is cut off 3 residues early in the read; its end comes from the germline J gene. The chain links TRBV7-2 to TRBJ2-3; the D is unclear. V lost 3 bases and J 2 bases, leaving 3 bases between the germline ends. CDR3 length equals 12 residues. Germline V gives CDR1 SGHTA, CDR2 FQGNSA. The sequenced part of the CDR3 DNA is TGTGCCAGCAGCTTCTTCACAGATACG. This codes for CASSFFTDT. The whole CDR3 is CASSFFTDTQYF.

In the case of this clone: Sequencing ends 3 residues short of the CDR3 end; the germline J gene provides the rest. The rearrangement joins TRBV5-1 to TRBJ1-1, with TRBD1 as a possible D gene (6 bases). CDR3 size: 14 residues. Germline CDR1 SGHRS, CDR2 YFSETQ. The V and J ends lost 0 bases and 4 bases respectively, with 10 bases between them. CDR3 sequence: CASSLDRAGTEAFF. The sequenced part of the CDR3 DNA is TGCGCCAGCAGCTTGGACAGGGCTGGCACTGAA.